One TCR beta chain is described in this entry. The sample holds a few counts of this clonotype. Its antigen is still unknown. Base qualities are not at hand, and no much larger clone is one base apart. This entry is derived from a study of identical twins (dated by TCRdb to between 2015 and 2016). Background for the entire study: To test whether fetal clonotypes persist, this study deep-sequenced TCR alpha and beta repertoires from monozygotic twins, from unrelated adults of various ages, and from cord blood. Replicate twin experiments were performed at different times using different library preparation protocols to rule out contamination.

Library construction relied on 5' RACE. Data came from an Illumina HiSeq 2000. A universal primer binding site was added through template switching, and the final cDNA carried a unique molecular identifier so that TCR cDNA molecules could be counted accurately. First-strand cDNA for TCR alpha and beta chains was synthesized from specific primers in the conserved constant-segment region. To control for contamination, every cDNA library carried two barcodes: a SMART-Mk sample barcode plus Illumina barcodes. TruSeq adapter sequences and Illumina sample barcodes were added in two successive PCR steps. The TCR alpha and beta cDNA libraries were sequenced on the Illumina HiSeq platform using custom primers. In the source study's methods: MiGEC processed the raw reads to extract unique molecular identifiers, while MiXCR was used to determine the CDR3 positions. Recombination models were inferred per individual with the repgenHMM and IGoR tools using an EM algorithm. The tcR package in R was used for shared clonotype analysis, with sharing normalized by the product of cloneset sizes. Out-of-frame nonproductive sequences were analyzed to study raw recombination free of thymic and clonal selection effects. TCRdb itself trimmed the public reads at Q25 with fastp, ran MiXCR and retained productive beta chains. Each CDR3 protein gets just one entry, which takes the most common genes and DNA from the rows behind it. TCRdb, not the authors, supplied the V and J calls. Recorded for this sample are approximately 600,000 distinct CDR3 sequences; over 8.5% of them occurred a single time. Approximately 3% of the sample belongs to the ten largest clones.

The germline V end is reduced by 6 bases and the J end by 2 bases; junction bases left unmatched: 11. The CDR3 holds 16 amino acids from the cysteine to the phenylalanine. Of the read, only the CDR3 DNA is kept; its 48 bases are in frame from base 1. The germline V gene provides CDR1 KGHSH and CDR2 LQKENI. Every donor in the study was a healthy Caucasian. Three pairs of female monozygotic twins, all aged roughly 18 to 29 years, made up the twin cohort. RNA for TCR libraries was isolated from peripheral blood mononuclear cells. Study-wide conclusions, independent of this receptor: Compared with coincidental sharing between unrelated individuals, an excess of low generation-probability sequences was observed among out-of-frame TCR alpha sequences shared between twins. Abundant cord blood beta clonotypes had fewer insertions, young adult naive repertoires showed a similar but weaker trend, and memory repertoires showed no such trend. The excess sharing between twins in beta out-of-frame sequences was weaker because fewer shared sequences reduced the signal-to-noise ratio. In monozygotic twins, out-of-frame TCR alpha sharing was systematically underestimated by recombination models, although the models agreed with sharing between unrelated individuals. Invariant T cells such as MAIT and iNKT could partly confound zero-insertion analyses, though diverse VJ usage argued against this for most clonotypes. Conclusions relied on cross-sectional statistical analysis, since the same donors could not be followed over many years.

These data are also associated with another study on yellow fever vaccine responses in identical twins. The other study reports the following: According to the authors, in identical twins the way T cells responded to vaccination appeared partly convergent and partly personalized. In identical twins, the study followed T cell clones that responded to the vaccine with precision.

The receptor comes from a woman under 30 in good health. Specimen: PBMCs. The chain was built from TRBV18 and TRBJ2-7; 9 bases in the junction line up with TRBD2. The DNA reads TGTGCCAGCTCCCGGGAGTCTAGCGGGATAACCTACGAGCAGTACTTC. It translates as CASSRESSGITYEQYF.